This TCR beta chain emerged from a study of OX40 agonist ivuxolimab in advanced cancers. Libraries were prepared by immunoSEQ multiplex PCR; TCRdb keeps only in-frame clonotypes and omits some of them. The table has 35,000 to 40,000 clones, 70% to 85% seen once. Sample share makes this clone medium-sized. CDR3 length: 15 residues. The V end was cut by 0 bases, the J end by 5 bases, with 9 bases between. CDR1 and CDR2 from the germline V gene are SGHRS and YFSETQ. V gene TRBV5-1 combines with J gene TRBJ1-6; TRBD1 might be the D (6 bases). The source is an adult with an advanced solid tumor such as melanoma, head and neck, liver or kidney cancer. Sample: CD4+ or CD8+ T cells sorted from blood, taken in a trial of the OX40 agonist ivuxolimab. The CDR3 DNA follows: TGCGCCAGCAGCTTGGGGCGGACAGATAATTCACCCCTCCACTTT. Translating gives CASSLGRTDNSPLHF.